These 26 T cell receptor beta chains were sequenced from one sample in a study of regulatory T cells in long-lasting Graves disease. Time point reported: newly diagnosed GD, antithyroid drugs for less than 3 months. After RNA was extracted from PBMCs, the TCR library was made from it. TCR beta libraries were built with iRepertoire HTBI primers and Arm-PCR of CDR3 regions. In TCRdb, the multiplex PCR reads were re-called with MiXCR into one record per CDR3 protein. The table lists 500,000 to 700,000 distinct CDR3 sequences, around 15% of them singletons. The same sample was also studied in work on T cells in Graves' hyperthyroidism and ophthalmopathy.

Sequenced material: peripheral blood mononuclear cells (PBMCs), taken at new diagnosis, from a patient treated with antithyroid drugs. These receptors originate from a young woman with Graves disease.

The CDR3 nucleotides read TGCAGCGTTGTCTACGCGGTCGCCTACAATGAGCAGTTCTTC. Translation gives CSVVYAVAYNEQFF. V and J are TRBV29-1 and TRBJ2-1; D unclear. Germline CDR1 is SQVTM and CDR2 is ANQGSEA. V was cut by 4 bases and J by 2 bases, with 12 bases left in between. The CDR3 has 14 amino acids.

The V gene is TRBV4-2, the J gene TRBJ2-7; the D is unclear. Germline lookup yields CDR1 LGHNA and CDR2 YNFKEQ. V gave up 0 bases and J gave up 2 bases, with 14 bases separating them. This CDR3 comprises 16 residues. In DNA, the CDR3 is TGTGCCAGCAGCCAAGAGGTGGATCCCCCCACCTACGAGCAGTACTTC. It codes for CASSQEVDPPTYEQYF.

This clonotype was observed a single time. The DNA of the CDR3 is TGTGCCAGCAGCTTACTAGCGGGAATGAATGAGCAGTTCTTC. Amino acid sequence: CASSLLAGMNEQFF. J is TRBJ2-1 and V is TRBV7-3; 9 bases are a match to TRBD2. Germline trimming cut 2 bases from V and 7 bases from J; bases unmatched to any gene: 3. Germline V gene sequence: CDR1 SGHTA, CDR2 FQGTGA. The CDR3 consists of 14 residues. Full variable domain (missing parts from reference TRBV7-3 and TRBJ2-1): GAGVSQTPSNKVTEKGKYVELRCDPISGHTALYWYRQSLGQGPEFLIYFQGTGAADDSGLPNDRFFAVRPEGSVSTLKIQRTERGDSAVYLCASSLLAGMNEQFFGPGTRLTVL.

The chain uses TRBV5-5 and TRBJ1-4, with unresolved D. V was clipped by 4 bases and J by 7 bases, with 23 bases between them. Germline CDR1 reads SGHKS; CDR2 reads YYEKEE (reference sequence). The CDR3 is 17 residues long. CDR3 nucleotides: TGTGCCAGCAGCCGAGGTGACGGGGTAGCCCTTTCTGAAAAACTGTTTTTT. Its protein product is CASSRGDGVALSEKLFF.

In this sample, this clonotype turned up many times. The chain uses TRBV6-5 and TRBJ1-1; D gene uncertain. The CDR3 totals 15 residues. V lost 0 bases and J lost 3, with 11 bases in between. The V gene's germline CDR1 is MNHEY and CDR2 SVGAGI. CDR3 protein: CASSYSSRRDTEAFF. For the CDR3, the DNA is TGTGCCAGCAGTTACTCGAGTCGTCGGGACACTGAAGCTTTCTTT.

This clonotype was detected ten times or more. The rearrangement uses TRBV7-9 and TRBJ2-1; TRBD2 agrees at 7 bases. The CDR3 extends over 15 amino acids. CDR1 is SEHNR, CDR2 FQNEAQ, per germline (reference sequence). J gave up 5 bases and V 3 bases, and 7 bases lay outside the gene matches. CDR3 sequence: CASSFLAATNNEQFF. In nucleotides, the CDR3 is TGTGCCAGCAGCTTTCTAGCGGCCACGAACAATGAGCAGTTCTTC.

At least ten counts were recorded for this clonotype. The rearrangement links TRBV20-1 to TRBJ1-2, with D uncertain. CDR3 size: 13 residues. With 2 bases removed from V and 2 bases from J, the gap between germline ends came to 9 bases. Germline CDR1 is DFQATT and CDR2 is SNEGSKA (reference sequence). In DNA, the CDR3 is TGCAGTGCTAGACGAGAGGGCAACTATGGCTACACCTTC. Residues: CSARREGNYGYTF.

This clonotype was seen ten or more times. The V call is TRBV28, the J call TRBJ2-3; the D gene is possibly TRBD1 (6 bases). The germline CDR1 and CDR2 sequences are MDHEN and SYDVKM. The CDR3 spans 14 residues. Deletions cut 7 bases from V and 2 bases from J, with 13 bases between. CDR3 coding DNA: TGTGCCAGCACCTTTGGACAGTTCACAGATACGCAGTATTTT. Protein sequence: CASTFGQFTDTQYF.

This clonotype has a count of ten or more. This chain connects TRBV27 to TRBJ1-1; 7 positions agree with TRBD1. The CDR3 sequence is 14 residues long. Trimming took 1 base from V and 7 from J; bases not matched to a gene: 6. Germline loops: CDR1 MNHEY, CDR2 SMNVEV (reference sequence). CDR3 in DNA: TGTGCCAGCAGTTTATACAGGGGAGCCGTTGAAGCTTTCTTT. As protein: CASSLYRGAVEAFF.

In this sample, this clonotype turned up many times. The chain employs TRBV28 and TRBJ1-2; D possibly corresponds to TRBD1 (6 bases). Deletions cut 4 bases from V and 2 bases from J, with 11 bases between. CDR1 is MDHEN, CDR2 SYDVKM, per germline. The CDR3 totals 14 residues. CDR3 residues: CASSSQGWNYGYTF. For the CDR3, the DNA is TGTGCCAGCAGTTCTCAGGGGTGGAACTATGGCTACACCTTC.

This clonotype came up many times. This sequence joins TRBV7-9 and TRBJ2-1; no firm D call. There are 12 residues in the CDR3. Germline CDR1 SEHNR, CDR2 FQNEAQ (reference sequence). Trimming left V 5 bases short and J 8 bases short, with 10 bases between. The CDR3 sequence: CASSPAWDEQFF. CDR3 bases: TGTGCCAGCAGCCCCGCCTGGGATGAGCAGTTCTTC.

This clonotype was observed at least ten times. The chain combines TRBV6-5 with TRBJ1-1, with 7 bases fitting TRBD1. The CDR3 extends over 13 amino acids. V shed 0 bases and J 8 bases; nucleotides not matched to a gene: 3. CDR1 is MNHEY and CDR2 is SVGAGI in the germline V gene. In DNA, the CDR3 is TGTGCCAGCAGTTACTCACAGGGGAGAGAAGCTTTCTTT. Its translation: CASSYSQGREAFF.

This clonotype has a handful of counts. The chain carries TRBV6-1 and TRBJ1-1; D remains unclear. The V end was cut by 11 bases, the J end by 3 bases, with 13 bases between. The CDR3 length is 12 residues. CDR1 MNHNS and CDR2 SASEGT come from the germline V gene. CDR3 sequence (DNA): TGTGCCGGGAGGAAGGGATACACTGAAGCTTTCTTT. It translates to CAGRKGYTEAFF.

The rearrangement joins TRBV30 to TRBJ2-1, with unresolved D. The CDR3 extends over 14 amino acids. Trimming left V 4 bases short and J 0 bases short, with 10 bases between. Germline CDR1 reads GTSNPN; CDR2 reads SVGIG (reference sequence). The CDR3 here is CAWNTASSYNEQFF. The CDR3 nucleotides read TGTGCCTGGAACACGGCCAGCTCCTACAATGAGCAGTTCTTC.

The chain links TRBV27 to TRBJ1-5; D call uncertain. Germline V gives CDR1 MNHEY, CDR2 SMNVEV (reference sequence). V was shortened by 5 bases and J by 7 bases, with 12 bases between the two germline ends. The CDR3 runs to 13 residues. The CDR3 nucleotides are TGTGCCAGCAGTCCTGCCCGGGAACAGCCCCAGCATTTT. Translating gives CASSPAREQPQHF.

This clonotype showed up just a few times. The chain links TRBV27 to TRBJ2-3, with D perhaps TRBD1 (6 bases). Germline CDR1 is MNHEY and CDR2 is SMNVEV (reference sequence). V lost 5 bases and J lost 8, with 14 bases in between. The CDR3 contains 13 residues. The CDR3 spells CASSAQGMATQYF. CDR3 nucleotide sequence: TGTGCCAGCAGTGCCCAGGGGATGGCTACGCAGTATTTT.

This clonotype was observed a handful of times. The V call is TRBV5-1, the J call TRBJ1-2; tentative D call: TRBD1 (5 bases). This CDR3 is built from 15 residues. Trimming removed 0 bases at V and 4 bases at J, with 13 bases between. From germline, CDR1 is SGHRS and CDR2 YFSETQ. DNA of the CDR3: TGCGCCAGCAGCTTGGGCGGGCAGGGCGGCTATGGCTACACCTTC. It translates to CASSLGGQGGYGYTF.

The table lists this clonotype with many counts. The J gene is TRBJ2-1, the V gene TRBV29-1, with D perhaps matching TRBD2 (6 bases). V lost 6 bases to trimming and J lost 7 bases, with 13 bases between them. Germline values: CDR1 SQVTM, CDR2 ANQGSEA. This CDR3 region has 12 residues. The chain's CDR3 is CSVQPGGNEQFF. The CDR3 nucleotides read TGCAGCGTCCAACCTGGAGGGAATGAGCAGTTCTTC.

This clonotype has ten or more counts. The V and J genes are TRBV11-2 and TRBJ2-7; 8 nucleotides match TRBD1. The germline gives CDR1 SGHAT, CDR2 FQNNGV. The CDR3 extends over 13 amino acids. With V trimmed by 6 bases and J by 3 bases, 4 bases remained unmatched. The CDR3 loop is CASRGQGVYEQYF. The CDR3, as DNA: TGTGCCAGCAGAGGACAGGGAGTCTACGAGCAGTACTTC. The full variable domain, with the rest looked up from reference TRBV11-2 and TRBJ2-7, is EAGVAQSPRYKIIEKRQSVAFWCNPISGHATLYWYQQILGQGPKLLIQFQNNGVVDDSQLPKDRFSAERLKGVDSTLKIQPAKLEDSAVYLCASRGQGVYEQYFGPGTRLTVT.

In its sample, this clonotype was seen many times. J is TRBJ2-7 and V is TRBV6-1; 8 bases map to TRBD2. CDR1 and CDR2 (germline): MNHNS, SASEGT. This CDR3 has 15 amino acids. V lost 4 bases, J lost 2 bases, and 7 bases stayed unmatched. In DNA form, the CDR3 reads TGTGCCAGCAGTGGGATTTACGGGAGGGCCTACGAGCAGTACTTC. Amino acid sequence: CASSGIYGRAYEQYF.

This chain connects TRBV19 to TRBJ2-7, with 9 bases matching TRBD1. This CDR3 is built from 14 residues. The germline CDR1 and CDR2 sequences are LNHDA and SQIVND (reference sequence). V lost 4 bases and J lost 7; bases outside the gene matches: 8. The CDR3 DNA sequence: TGTGCCAGTAGTACCACAGGGGGCTCAGGGGAGCAGTACTTC. Protein sequence: CASSTTGGSGEQYF.

This clonotype showed up just a few times. This chain joins TRBV19 and TRBJ2-1; D is undetermined. Trimming stripped 9 bases from V and 5 bases from J, with 17 bases between. The CDR3 contains 14 residues. Germline-derived CDR1 and CDR2 are LNHDA and SQIVND (reference sequence). CDR3 region: CASRALLLNNEQFF. CDR3 nucleotides: TGTGCCAGCCGGGCCTTACTCCTTAACAATGAGCAGTTCTTC. Full variable domain (remainder filled in from reference TRBV19 and TRBJ2-1): DGGITQSPKYLFRKEGQNVTLSCEQNLNHDAMYWYRQDPGQGLRLIYYSQIVNDFQKGDIAEGYSVSREKKESFPLTVTSAQKNPTAFYLCASRALLLNNEQFFGPGTRLTVL.

This clonotype was seen only a few times. The chain uses TRBV10-2 and TRBJ2-3, with D unresolved. The CDR3 has 14 amino acids. CDR1 is WSHSY and CDR2 is SAAADI in the germline V gene. Trimming shortened V by 3 bases and J by 5 bases, and 12 bases separated the two germline ends. The CDR3 sequence is CASSENRVRDTQYF. CDR3 in DNA: TGCGCCAGCAGTGAAAATAGGGTTAGAGATACGCAGTATTTT.

The rearrangement joins TRBV30 to TRBJ2-1; D tentatively fits TRBD1 or TRBD2 (5 bases each). Trimming removed 0 bases from V and 8 bases from J, with 20 bases in between. CDR1 GTSNPN and CDR2 SVGIG come from the germline V gene (reference sequence). The CDR3 totals 16 residues. For the CDR3, the DNA is TGTGCCTGGAGTGTACAGGTTGGACTTGCAAGTTATGAGCAGTTCTTC. It encodes CAWSVQVGLASYEQFF.

This clonotype was counted between two and nine times. The genes are TRBV2 and TRBJ1-5, with 9 positions matching TRBD1. The CDR3 consists of 12 residues. The trim removed 11 bases at V and 6 bases at J, leaving 5 bases unmatched. Germline values: CDR1 SNHLY, CDR2 FYNNEI. This CDR3 reads CAGQQGAQPQHF. The CDR3 coding sequence is TGTGCCGGCCAACAGGGGGCTCAGCCCCAGCATTTT. Full variable domain (missing parts from reference TRBV2 and TRBJ1-5): EPEVTQTPSHQVTQMGQEVILRCVPISNHLYFYWYRQILGQKVEFLVSFYNNEISEKSEIFDDQFSVERPDGSNFTLKIRSTKLEDSAMYFCAGQQGAQPQHFGDGTRLSIL.

The J gene is TRBJ2-2, the V gene TRBV6-1; D is perhaps TRBD1 (7 bases). Trimming removed 5 bases from V and 2 bases from J, with 18 bases in between. CDR3 size: 17 residues. Germline-derived CDR1 and CDR2 are MNHNS and SASEGT. In nucleotides, the CDR3 is TGTGCCAGCAGTAGGGACTCGGGACAGAGAAACACCGGGGAGCTGTTTTTT. Its translation is CASSRDSGQRNTGELFF.